These T cell receptor beta chains were read from a single sample in a study of shared clonotypes between healthy human individuals. The protocol was immunoSEQ multiplex PCR, while the TCRdb copy is restricted to in-frame clones and leaves out a portion. This sample has about 750,000 clones; almost 95% occur once, and the top ten carry 20% to 30%. What was sequenced was naive CD8+ T cells sorted from blood. These receptors all stem from a man aged 25 to 40 in good health. The CDR3 runs from the conserved cysteine through the conserved F or W. A D gene is named only where the DNA matches it firmly. Expanded clones get a size class; other rows say once, few or many, or leave the size out.

>TRBD1|.|TRBJ2-7|17|TRBV29-1
CSAAPFGTGGWEDEQYF
TGCAGCGCCGCACCGTTTGGGACAGGGGGCTGGGAGGACGAGCAGTACTTC
>.|.|TRBJ2-7|15|TRBV4-3
CASSQDRGNTYEQYF
TGCGCCAGCAGCCAAGATCGGGGAAACACCTACGAGCAGTACTTC
>.|.|TRBJ2-6|18|TRBV7-3
CASSRGARGASGANVLTF
TGTGCCAGCAGCAGGGGGGCCAGGGGAGCCTCTGGGGCCAACGTCCTGACTTTC
>.|.|TRBJ2-7|15|TRBV29-1
CSARPVPSYYYEQYF
TGCAGCGCGAGACCCGTTCCTTCCTACTATTACGAGCAGTACTTC
>.|.|TRBJ2-5|11|TRBV2
CASVIQETQYF
TGTGCCAGCGTAATTCAAGAGACCCAGTACTTC
>.|.|TRBJ2-7|13|TRBV10-3
CATTERLNDEQYF
TGTGCCACAACGGAGCGGTTAAACGACGAGCAGTACTTC
>.|.|TRBJ2-3|15|TRBV12-2
CASRFPAGGTDTQYF
TGTGCAAGTCGCTTCCCAGCGGGAGGCACAGATACGCAGTATTTT
>TRBD1|.|TRBJ2-7|12|TRBV6-5
CASSLGTEEQYF
TGTGCCAGCAGCCTCGGGACAGAAGAGCAGTACTTC
>.|.|TRBJ2-6|17|TRBV28
CASRPRVVQPGANVLTF
TGTGCCAGCAGGCCCAGGGTAGTCCAACCTGGGGCCAACGTCCTGACTTTC
>.|.|TRBJ1-4|14|TRBV11-2
CASSLWGLEEKLFF
TGTGCCAGCAGCTTGTGGGGCTTAGAGGAAAAACTGTTTTTT
>.|once|TRBJ1-1|13|TRBV6-5
CASSYKSNTEAFF
TGTGCCAGCAGTTACAAGAGTAACACTGAAGCTTTCTTT
>.|once|TRBJ2-5|15|TRBV28
CASSRVGILEETQYF
TGTGCCAGCAGTAGGGTGGGAATACTCGAAGAGACCCAGTACTTC
>.|.|TRBJ2-1|12|TRBV6-6
CASSYSRSEQFF
TGTGCCAGCAGTTACTCGAGGTCAGAGCAGTTCTTC
>.|.|TRBJ1-1|13|TRBV27
CASSGQGGREAFF
TGTGCCAGCAGTGGGCAGGGTGGGAGAGAAGCTTTCTTT
>TRBD1|.|TRBJ2-7|15|TRBV5-4
CASSLEPGQTYEQYF
TGTGCCAGCAGCCTCGAACCGGGACAGACCTACGAGCAGTACTTC
>.|once|TRBJ2-3|16|TRBV7-9
CASSLDRIRSTDTQYF
TGTGCCAGCAGCTTAGATCGGATCAGGAGCACAGATACGCAGTATTTT
>.|.|TRBJ2-1|19|TRBV28
CASSLFTRYERSSYNEQFF
TGTGCCAGCAGTTTATTCACCCGTTATGAGCGTAGCTCCTACAATGAGCAGTTCTTC
>TRBD2|.|TRBJ2-7|14|TRBV27
CASSLAGGPYEQYF
TGTGCCAGCAGTCTAGCGGGAGGGCCCTACGAGCAGTACTTC
>.|.|TRBJ1-5|12|TRBV2
CASSGIPGPQHF
TGTGCCAGCAGTGGAATACCGGGGCCCCAGCATTTT
>TRBD2|.|TRBJ2-3|16|TRBV7-3
CASSLGGSYPTDTQYF
TGTGCCAGCAGCCTAGGCGGGAGTTACCCAACAGATACGCAGTATTTT
>.|.|TRBJ1-2|15|TRBV15
CATSRGETNNYGYTF
TGTGCCACCAGCAGAGGAGAGACCAACAACTATGGCTACACCTTC
>TRBD1|.|TRBJ2-5|15|TRBV7-9
CASSFWTGGQETQYF
TGTGCCAGCAGCTTTTGGACAGGGGGGCAAGAGACCCAGTACTTC
>TRBD2|.|TRBJ2-1|16|TRBV6-6
CASSYMAGIGRNEQFF
TGTGCCAGCAGTTACATGGCGGGGATCGGGAGGAATGAGCAGTTCTTC
>.|.|TRBJ2-3|13|TRBV27
CASSFLGADTQYF
TGTGCCAGCTCCTTCCTCGGCGCAGATACGCAGTATTTT
>.|.|TRBJ2-1|14|TRBV29-1
CSVDRGESYNEQFF
TGCAGCGTTGACAGGGGGGAATCCTACAATGAGCAGTTCTTC
>.|.|TRBJ2-1|17|TRBV9
CASSARQLGGRSNEQFF
TGTGCCAGCAGCGCCCGACAGCTCGGCGGGCGTAGCAATGAGCAGTTCTTC
>.|.|TRBJ2-7|14|TRBV4-3
CASSPPQGGGEQYF
TGCGCCAGCAGCCCGCCACAGGGAGGAGGCGAGCAGTACTTC
>TRBD2|.|TRBJ2-1|15|TRBV6-5
CASSGSTSGIDEQFF
TGTGCCAGCAGTGGATCGACTAGCGGGATAGATGAGCAGTTCTTC
>.|.|TRBJ1-5|13|TRBV28
CASSAGQNQPQHF
TGTGCCAGCAGTGCCGGGCAGAATCAGCCCCAGCATTTT
>.|.|TRBJ2-5|17|TRBV19
CASSIVGGVLDQETQYF
TGTGCCAGTAGTATAGTCGGCGGCGTTCTAGACCAAGAGACCCAGTACTTC
>TRBD1|.|TRBJ2-7|15|TRBV27
CASSPGQGLNYEQYF
TGTGCCAGCAGTCCAGGACAGGGGTTAAACTACGAGCAGTACTTC
>.|.|TRBJ2-1|15|TRBV6-4
CASSIAAVSYNEQFF
TGTGCCAGCAGTATCGCGGCAGTATCCTACAATGAGCAGTTCTTC
>.|.|TRBJ2-5|10|TRBV30
CAWSGPPQYF
TGTGCCTGGAGTGGCCCTCCCCAGTACTTC
>.|.|TRBJ1-1|11|TRBV2
CASLLPFEAFF
TGTGCCAGCCTCCTGCCCTTTGAAGCTTTCTTT
>.|.|TRBJ2-2|13|TRBV29-1
CSVAWGWTGELFF
TGCAGCGTTGCGTGGGGGTGGACCGGGGAGCTGTTTTTT
>.|.|TRBJ2-1|12|TRBV13
CASSPKSNEQFF
TGTGCCAGCAGCCCCAAAAGTAATGAGCAGTTCTTC
>.|.|TRBJ2-5|13|TRBV4-3
CASSQSLGETQYF
TGCGCCAGCAGCCAATCTCTGGGGGAGACCCAGTACTTC
>.|.|TRBJ2-7|11|TRBV28
CASSFNAEQYF
TGTGCCAGCAGTTTCAATGCCGAGCAGTACTTC
>.|once|TRBJ2-7|13|TRBV5-1
CASSPEGSYEQYF
TGCGCCAGCAGCCCGGAAGGGTCCTACGAGCAGTACTTC
>TRBD2|.|TRBJ2-7|11|TRBV27
CASSGRYEQYF
TGTGCCAGCAGCGGGAGGTACGAGCAGTACTTC
>TRBD2|.|TRBJ2-7|19|TRBV28
CASSPPGGLAGTSGYEQYF
TGTGCCAGCAGTCCCCCCGGTGGACTAGCGGGAACTTCGGGGTACGAGCAGTACTTC
>.|.|TRBJ2-1|15|TRBV7-9
CASPSDRPAGDEQFF
TGTGCCAGCCCCTCAGACAGACCGGCCGGGGATGAGCAGTTCTTC
>.|.|TRBJ2-1|18|TRBV7-6
CASSLALVGSDEVNEQFF
TGTGCCAGCAGCTTAGCGCTTGTGGGGAGCGACGAGGTCAATGAGCAGTTCTTC
>.|few|TRBJ2-4|16|TRBV18
CASSPPTGYAKNIQYF
TGTGCCAGCTCACCACCGACAGGCTATGCCAAAAACATTCAGTACTTC
>.|.|TRBJ2-3|16|TRBV14
CASSQVEELSTDTQYF
TGTGCCAGCAGCCAAGTGGAGGAGTTGAGCACAGATACGCAGTATTTT
>.|.|TRBJ2-1|15|TRBV6-5
CASSPDLNFYNEQFF
TGTGCCAGCAGCCCCGACCTAAATTTTTACAATGAGCAGTTCTTC
>TRBD1|.|TRBJ2-3|17|TRBV28
CASTTNRDRVLTDTQYF
TGTGCCAGCACCACGAACCGGGACAGGGTTTTGACCGATACGCAGTATTTT
>.|.|TRBJ2-3|13|TRBV9
CASSEFLSDTQYF
TGTGCCAGCAGCGAATTTCTTTCAGATACGCAGTATTTT
>.|.|TRBJ2-7|15|TRBV15
CATSLPGSVVYEQYF
TGTGCCACCAGTCTTCCAGGGAGCGTAGTCTACGAGCAGTACTTC
>.|.|TRBJ2-7|19|TRBV28
CASSSPGQRKSSGPYEQYF
TGTGCCAGCAGTTCACCGGGACAGCGAAAGTCTAGCGGACCCTACGAGCAGTACTTC
>TRBD1|.|TRBJ2-7|14|TRBV5-1
CASSAGTGSHEQYF
TGCGCCAGCAGCGCCGGGACAGGGAGCCACGAGCAGTACTTC
>TRBD1|.|TRBJ2-7|16|TRBV9
CASSVGDRVKTYEQYF
TGTGCCAGCAGCGTAGGGGACAGGGTTAAAACTTACGAGCAGTACTTC
>TRBD2|.|TRBJ2-3|16|TRBV15
CATSRGTSGRSNTQYF
TGTGCCACCAGCAGAGGGACTAGCGGGCGTTCGAATACGCAGTATTTT